This T cell receptor (beta chain) comes out of a study of T cell responses to AZD1222 COVID-19 vaccine. Measured with immunoSEQ multiplex PCR; TCRdb has only the in-frame clones, and not every one. The sample comprises 130,000 or so clones, roughly 90% of which are singletons, and over 2.5% rests with the top ten. This CDR3 is 14 amino acids long. Germline assignment: CDR1 MGHRA and CDR2 YSYEKL. Trimming took 0 bases from V and 8 from J, leaving 13 bases between them. The TCR sequence derives from an adult in good health. Sequenced here: peripheral blood, sampled on day 0 of AZD1222 vaccination. J is TRBJ1-2 and V is TRBV4-1; D uncertain. The CDR3 reads CASSQEARLGGYTF. The CDR3 coding sequence is TGCGCCAGCAGCCAAGAGGCGCGGCTTGGGGGCTACACCTTC.